The rows below give T cell receptor beta chains drawn from one sample of a study of T cell repertoires in cytomegalovirus infection. TCRdb re-called the reads through MiXCR, storing one row per CDR3 protein. The sample records 300,000 to 400,000 distinct CDR3 sequences, less than 20% being singletons. Sequencing input: PBMCs. The receptors come from a human donor in good health (CMV status not recorded). Some clones in this sample may be carry-over from other donors' samples. Each CDR3 is given with its conserved first and last residue. The D gene is left open where the match is weak.

j_gene,v_gene,d_gene,CDR3aa
TRBJ1-1,TRBV11-2,TRBD1,CASSTRQGRTEAFF
TRBJ1-1,TRBV13,.,CASSPRGGADTEAFF
TRBJ1-4,TRBV12-3/TRBV12-4,.,CASSLERGEKLFF
TRBJ2-3,TRBV7-8,TRBD1,CASSLVARDRGRYTQYF
TRBJ2-1,TRBV19,.,CSSDSLGAEQFF
TRBJ1-2,TRBV6-1,TRBD1,CASRRTGSTYGYTF
TRBJ2-3,TRBV28,.,CASSRAKGTDTQYF
TRBJ2-1,TRBV12-5,TRBD2,CASGLGGGRGSSYNEQFF
TRBJ1-1,TRBV5-4,TRBD1,CASSWTGVNTEAFF
TRBJ1-4,TRBV12-3/TRBV12-4,.,CASSLQTGANEKLFF
TRBJ1-5,TRBV19,.,CASSMNRQPQHF
TRBJ2-7,TRBV5-6,.,CASSSGTGYGYEQYF
TRBJ2-7,TRBV7-8,.,CASSLQHRADYEQYF
TRBJ1-6,TRBV27,.,CASSLDWGYNSPLHF
TRBJ1-5,TRBV30,TRBD1,CAWRIGTGGNQPQHF
TRBJ2-1,TRBV7-2,.,CASSPTHYNEQFF
TRBJ1-2,TRBV10-3,.,CAIRGTQGMGGGYTF
TRBJ2-1,TRBV7-9,.,CASTSAREVEQFF
TRBJ2-7,TRBV10-3,.,CAISDSSKLLEQYF
TRBJ2-6,TRBV9,.,CASSVSSGANVLTF
TRBJ2-7,TRBV20-1,TRBD2,CSAREGASGDYEQYF
TRBJ2-7,TRBV12-3/TRBV12-4,.,CASSSRREKQYF
TRBJ2-1,TRBV7-2,.,CASSLAGRNEQFF
TRBJ2-5,TRBV6-1,.,CASKTYSPGPGDQETQYF
TRBJ2-1,TRBV2,.,CASSGQGIWDEQFF
TRBJ1-2,TRBV7-9,.,CASSLVNTPTGYTF
TRBJ2-3,TRBV7-2,.,CASSPMGWADTQYF
TRBJ1-1,TRBV12-3/TRBV12-4,TRBD1,CASGSGPGQTKTNTEAFF
TRBJ2-7,TRBV7-2,TRBD2,CASSSGTSGVYEQYF
TRBJ2-1,TRBV7-2,.,CASSIGLLSYNEQFF
TRBJ2-2,TRBV7-2,TRBD2,CASSLTGLAGSGELFF
TRBJ1-5,TRBV28,.,CASTTIQANQPQHF
TRBJ1-1,TRBV4-2,TRBD1,CASSQLTGLNTEAFF
TRBJ2-7,TRBV12-3/TRBV12-4,TRBD1,CASRSGTGNEQYF
TRBJ2-1,TRBV6-2/TRBV6-3,TRBD2,CASSDGGGRVREQFF
TRBJ1-1,TRBV7-6,TRBD1,CASSSHRGGPGTEAFF
TRBJ1-5,TRBV5-8,.,CASSLSQPQHF
TRBJ2-3,TRBV19,.,CASDTGDTQYF
TRBJ2-2,TRBV7-9,.,CASSSGTGTLHTGELFF
TRBJ2-2,TRBV2,.,CASSERQITGELFF
TRBJ1-6,TRBV7-9,TRBD1,CASSLADRVDSPLHF
TRBJ1-1,TRBV2,.,CASSERWGGAFF
TRBJ2-5,TRBV10-3,.,CATSWGREETQYF
TRBJ1-5,TRBV7-2,.,CASSQGIQPQHF
TRBJ1-4,TRBV2,TRBD1,CASTSGTGRGKLFF
TRBJ1-4,TRBV7-8,TRBD1,CASSFGTRQGNEKLFF
TRBJ2-3,TRBV7-2,TRBD2,CASSLLAGLDTQYF
TRBJ1-5,TRBV7-2,.,CASSWGGVSQPQHF
TRBJ2-3,TRBV28,TRBD2,CASSIAGEDTQYF
TRBJ2-3,TRBV24-1,.,CATSDPGFDGTDTQYF
TRBJ2-1,TRBV20-1,TRBD2,CSARAGTSLRNEQFF